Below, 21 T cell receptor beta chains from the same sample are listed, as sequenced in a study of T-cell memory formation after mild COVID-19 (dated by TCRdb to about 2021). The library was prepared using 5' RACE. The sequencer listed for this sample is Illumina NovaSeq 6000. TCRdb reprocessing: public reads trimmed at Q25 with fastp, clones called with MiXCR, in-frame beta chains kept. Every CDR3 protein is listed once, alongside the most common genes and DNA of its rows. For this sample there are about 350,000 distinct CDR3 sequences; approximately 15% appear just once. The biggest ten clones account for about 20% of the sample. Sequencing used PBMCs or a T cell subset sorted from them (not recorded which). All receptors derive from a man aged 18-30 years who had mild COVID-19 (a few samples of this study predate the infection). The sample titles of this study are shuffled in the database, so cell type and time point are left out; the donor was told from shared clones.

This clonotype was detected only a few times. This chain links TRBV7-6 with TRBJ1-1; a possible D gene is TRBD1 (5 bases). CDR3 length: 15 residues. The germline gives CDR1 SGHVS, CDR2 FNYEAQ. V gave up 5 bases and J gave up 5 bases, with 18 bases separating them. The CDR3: CASSKKWQRGTEAFF. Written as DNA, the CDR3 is TGTGCCAGCAGCAAGAAGTGGCAGCGGGGGACTGAAGCTTTCTTT.

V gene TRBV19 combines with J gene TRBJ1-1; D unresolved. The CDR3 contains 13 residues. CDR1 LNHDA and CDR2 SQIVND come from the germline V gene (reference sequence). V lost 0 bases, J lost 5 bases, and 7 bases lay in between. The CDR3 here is CASSIEGWTEAFF. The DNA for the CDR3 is TGTGCCAGTAGTATAGAGGGGTGGACTGAAGCTTTCTTT.

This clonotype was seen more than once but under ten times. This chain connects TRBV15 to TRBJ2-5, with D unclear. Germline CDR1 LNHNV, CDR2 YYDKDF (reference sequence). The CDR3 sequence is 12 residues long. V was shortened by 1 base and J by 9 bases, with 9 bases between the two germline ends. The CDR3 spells CATSRVNKPQYF. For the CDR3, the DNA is TGTGCCACCAGCAGAGTGAACAAGCCCCAGTACTTC.

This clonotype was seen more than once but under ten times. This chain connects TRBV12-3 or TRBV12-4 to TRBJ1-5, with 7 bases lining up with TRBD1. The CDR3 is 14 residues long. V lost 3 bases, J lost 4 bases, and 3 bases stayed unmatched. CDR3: CASSFWDSNQPQHF. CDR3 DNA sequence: TGTGCCAGCAGTTTTTGGGACAGTAATCAGCCCCAGCATTTT.

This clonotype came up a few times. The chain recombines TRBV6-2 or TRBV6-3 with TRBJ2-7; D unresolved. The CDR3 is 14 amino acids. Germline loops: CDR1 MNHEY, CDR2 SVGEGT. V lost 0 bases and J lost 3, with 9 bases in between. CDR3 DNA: TGTGCCAGCAGTTACTCCCTCGACGGCTACGAGCAGTACGTC. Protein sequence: CASSYSLDGYEQYV.

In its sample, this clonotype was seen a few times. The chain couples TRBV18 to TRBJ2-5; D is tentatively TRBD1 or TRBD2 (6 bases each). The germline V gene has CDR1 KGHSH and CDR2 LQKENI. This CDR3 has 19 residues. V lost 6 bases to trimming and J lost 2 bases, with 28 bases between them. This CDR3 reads CASSPRGGWGAGTQETQYF. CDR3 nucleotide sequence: TGTGCCAGCTCCCCCCGAGGGGGTTGGGGGGCCGGGACGCAAGAGACCCAGTACTTC. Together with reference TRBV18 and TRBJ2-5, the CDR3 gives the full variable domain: NAGVMQNPRHLVRRRGQEARLRCSPMKGHSHVYWYRQLPEEGLKFMVYLQKENIIDESGMPKERFSAEFPKEGPSILRIQQVVRGDSAAYFCASSPRGGWGAGTQETQYFGPGTRLLVL.

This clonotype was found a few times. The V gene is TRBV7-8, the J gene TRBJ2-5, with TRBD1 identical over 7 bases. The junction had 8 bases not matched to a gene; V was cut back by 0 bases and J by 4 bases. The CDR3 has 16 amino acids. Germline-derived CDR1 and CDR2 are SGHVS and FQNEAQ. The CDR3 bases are TGTGCCAGCAGCTTAGCGCCAGGGGGAGAGTTAGAGACCCAGTACTTC. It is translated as CASSLAPGGELETQYF. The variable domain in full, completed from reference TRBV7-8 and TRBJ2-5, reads GAGVSQSPRYKVAKRGQDVALRCDPISGHVSLFWYQQALGQGPEFLTYFQNEAQLDKSGLPSDRFFAERPEGSVSTLKIQRTQQEDSAVYLCASSLAPGGELETQYFGPGTRLLVL.

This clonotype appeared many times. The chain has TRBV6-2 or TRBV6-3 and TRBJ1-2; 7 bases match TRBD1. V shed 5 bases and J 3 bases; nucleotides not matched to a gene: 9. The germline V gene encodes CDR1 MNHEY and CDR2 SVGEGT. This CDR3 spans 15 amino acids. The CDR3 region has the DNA TGTGCCAGCAGTCCGAAGGAGACAGGGCACTATGGCTACACCTTC. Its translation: CASSPKETGHYGYTF.

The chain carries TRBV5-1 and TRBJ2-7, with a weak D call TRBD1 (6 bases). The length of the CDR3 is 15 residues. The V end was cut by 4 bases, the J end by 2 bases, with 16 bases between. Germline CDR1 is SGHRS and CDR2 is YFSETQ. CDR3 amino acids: CASSRLQGLAYEQYF. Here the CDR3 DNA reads TGCGCCAGCAGCCGCCTACAGGGATTGGCCTACGAGCAGTACTTC.

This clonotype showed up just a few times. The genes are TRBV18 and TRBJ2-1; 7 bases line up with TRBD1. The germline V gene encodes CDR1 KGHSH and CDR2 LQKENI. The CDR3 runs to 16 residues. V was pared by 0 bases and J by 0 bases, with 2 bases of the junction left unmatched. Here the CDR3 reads CASSPPNRGSYNEQFF. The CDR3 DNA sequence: TGTGCCAGCTCACCACCGAACAGGGGCTCCTACAATGAGCAGTTCTTC. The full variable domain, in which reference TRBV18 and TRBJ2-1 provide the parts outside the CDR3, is NAGVMQNPRHLVRRRGQEARLRCSPMKGHSHVYWYRQLPEEGLKFMVYLQKENIIDESGMPKERFSAEFPKEGPSILRIQQVVRGDSAAYFCASSPPNRGSYNEQFFGPGTRLTVL.

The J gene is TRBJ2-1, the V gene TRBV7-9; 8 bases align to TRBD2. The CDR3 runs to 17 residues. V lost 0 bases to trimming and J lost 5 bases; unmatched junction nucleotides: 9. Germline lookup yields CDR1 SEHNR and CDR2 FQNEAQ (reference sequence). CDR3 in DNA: TGTGCCAGCAGCTTAGCCCTGCGGGCGGGGGGACACAATGAGCAGTTCTTC. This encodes CASSLALRAGGHNEQFF.

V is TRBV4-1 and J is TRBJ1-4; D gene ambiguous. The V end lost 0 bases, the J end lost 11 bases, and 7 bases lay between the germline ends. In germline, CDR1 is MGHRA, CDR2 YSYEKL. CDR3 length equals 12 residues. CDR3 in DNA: TGCGCCAGCAGCCAAGATAAGGAGAAACTGTTTTTT. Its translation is CASSQDKEKLFF.

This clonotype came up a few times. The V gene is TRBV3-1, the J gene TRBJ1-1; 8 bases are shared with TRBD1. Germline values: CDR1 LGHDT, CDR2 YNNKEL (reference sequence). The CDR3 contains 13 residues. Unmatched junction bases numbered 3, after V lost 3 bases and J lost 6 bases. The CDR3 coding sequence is TGTGCCAGCAGCCATACAGGGGGGGCTGAAGCTTTCTTT. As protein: CASSHTGGAEAFF.

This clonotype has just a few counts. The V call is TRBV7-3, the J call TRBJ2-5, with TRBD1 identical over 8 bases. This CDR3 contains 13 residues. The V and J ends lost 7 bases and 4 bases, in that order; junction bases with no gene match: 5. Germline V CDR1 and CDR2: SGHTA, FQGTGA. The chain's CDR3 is CASTGQGSETQYF. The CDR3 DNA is TGTGCCAGCACCGGACAGGGTTCAGAGACCCAGTACTTC.

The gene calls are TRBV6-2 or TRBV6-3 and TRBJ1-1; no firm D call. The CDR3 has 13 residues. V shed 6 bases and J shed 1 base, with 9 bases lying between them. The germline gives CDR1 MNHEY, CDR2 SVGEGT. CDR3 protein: CASSFSKNTEAFF. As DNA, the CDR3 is TGTGCCAGCAGCTTTAGCAAGAACACTGAAGCTTTCTTT.

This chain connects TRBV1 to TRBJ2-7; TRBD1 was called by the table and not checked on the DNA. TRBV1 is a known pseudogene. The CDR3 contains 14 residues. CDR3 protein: CTSSQAPELDEQYV. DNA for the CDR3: TGCACCAGCAGCCAAGCCCCCGAGTTGGACGAGCAGTACGTC.

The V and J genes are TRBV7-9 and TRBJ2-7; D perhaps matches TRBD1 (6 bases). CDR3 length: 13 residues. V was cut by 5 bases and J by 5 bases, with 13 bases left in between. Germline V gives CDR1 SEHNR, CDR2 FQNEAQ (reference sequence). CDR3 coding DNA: TGTGCCAGCAGCCACCGAGGGGGTCACGAGCAGTACGTC. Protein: CASSHRGGHEQYV.

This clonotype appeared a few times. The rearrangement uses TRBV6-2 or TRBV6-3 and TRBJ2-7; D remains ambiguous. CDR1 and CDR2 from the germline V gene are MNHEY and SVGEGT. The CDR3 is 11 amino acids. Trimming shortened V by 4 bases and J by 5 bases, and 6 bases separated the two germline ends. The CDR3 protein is CASSFRDEQYV. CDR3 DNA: TGTGCCAGCAGTTTCCGGGACGAGCAGTACGTC.

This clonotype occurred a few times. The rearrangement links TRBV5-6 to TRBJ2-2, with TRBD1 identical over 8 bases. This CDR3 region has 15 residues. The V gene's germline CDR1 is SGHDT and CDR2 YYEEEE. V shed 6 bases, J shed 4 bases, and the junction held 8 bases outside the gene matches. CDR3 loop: CASTRQGRSTGELFF. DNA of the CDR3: TGTGCCAGCACCCGACAGGGGCGATCCACCGGGGAGCTGTTTTTT.

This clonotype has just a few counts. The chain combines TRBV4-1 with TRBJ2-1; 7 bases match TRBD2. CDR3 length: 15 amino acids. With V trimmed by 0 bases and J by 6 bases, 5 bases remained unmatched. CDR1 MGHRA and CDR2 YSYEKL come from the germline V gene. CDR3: CASSQERLAGNEQFF. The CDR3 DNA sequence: TGCGCCAGCAGCCAAGAGCGACTAGCAGGCAATGAGCAGTTCTTC.

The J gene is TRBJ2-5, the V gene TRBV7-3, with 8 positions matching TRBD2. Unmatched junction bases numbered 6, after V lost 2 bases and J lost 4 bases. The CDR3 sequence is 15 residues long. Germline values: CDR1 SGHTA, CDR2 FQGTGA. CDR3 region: CASSLLGLGSETQYF. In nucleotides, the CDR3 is TGTGCCAGCAGCTTACTGGGACTAGGATCAGAGACCCAGTACTTC. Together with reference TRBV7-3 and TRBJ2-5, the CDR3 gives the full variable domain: GAGVSQTPSNKVTEKGKYVELRCDPISGHTALYWYRQSLGQGPEFLIYFQGTGAADDSGLPNDRFFAVRPEGSVSTLKIQRTERGDSAVYLCASSLLGLGSETQYFGPGTRLLVL.